Following are 21 T cell receptor beta chains from one sample sequenced in a study of T cells after posttransplantation cyclophosphamide. Profiled with immunoSEQ multiplex PCR; TCRdb holds only in-frame clones, not every one. The sample has around 22,000 clones, more than 70% seen once. Methotrexate plus calcineurin inhibitor accompanied controls' myeloablative marrow transplants; sampling was 1 year later. The sequencing used PBMCs, collected after an allogeneic stem cell transplant with a calcineurin inhibitor and methotrexate. The receptors were gathered from a female patient in her fifties or sixties who received an allogeneic stem cell transplant from an unrelated donor, was CMV-positive, and had chronic GVHD only. Some T cells may be the graft donor's.

The chain is built from TRBV9 and TRBJ2-3, with TRBD2 identical over 9 bases. The J segment lost 2 bases and the V segment lost 6 bases, leaving 13 bases of the junction unmatched. Germline V gene lookup returns CDR1 SGDLS and CDR2 YYNGEE. This CDR3 has 17 residues. The CDR3 DNA is TGTGCCAGCACCGGACAGGTTAGCGGGAGTGCCACAGATACGCAGTATTTT. Its translation: CASTGQVSGSATDTQYF.

CDR3 region: CASSFPGLAGGLETQYF. The CDR3 DNA follows: TGCGCCAGCAGCTTCCCGGGACTAGCGGGAGGGTTAGAGACCCAGTACTTC. The chain is built from TRBV5-1 and TRBJ2-5, with 16 bases aligning to TRBD2. Germline-derived CDR1 and CDR2 are SGHRS and YFSETQ. This CDR3 region has 17 residues. Trimming at V came to 2 bases and at J to 4 bases, leaving 5 bases not matched to a gene.

This chain joins TRBV6-1 and TRBJ2-7; a weak D match, TRBD2 (5 bases). The CDR3 contains 12 residues. CDR1 MNHNS and CDR2 SASEGT come from the germline V gene. The V and J ends lost 6 bases and 4 bases respectively, with 10 bases between them. The CDR3 loop is CASSPRGYEQYF. In DNA form, the CDR3 reads TGTGCCAGCAGCCCACGAGGGTACGAGCAGTACTTC.

This clone was seen only once. The rearrangement joins TRBV6-4 to TRBJ2-7, with D perhaps TRBD2 (6 bases). The V gene lost 4 bases and the J gene lost 5 bases, with 15 bases spanning the gap. The CDR3 is 14 residues long. Germline lookup yields CDR1 MRHNA and CDR2 SNTAGT. The CDR3 region is CASSGFREVDEQYF. In DNA, the CDR3 is TGTGCCAGCAGTGGATTCAGGGAGGTCGACGAGCAGTACTTC.

This chain connects TRBV4-1 to TRBJ2-4; D is possibly TRBD1 (6 bases). Trimming pared 4 bases from V and 2 bases from J, leaving 12 bases between. CDR1 and CDR2 (germline): MGHRA, YSYEKL. CDR3 length equals 15 residues. The CDR3 region is CASSLRGLTKNIQYF. For the CDR3, the DNA is TGCGCCAGCAGCCTCAGGGGATTGACCAAAAACATTCAGTACTTC.

The chain has TRBV6-4 and TRBJ2-1; D possibly corresponds to TRBD2 (5 bases). The V gene's germline CDR1 is MRHNA and CDR2 SNTAGT. This CDR3 has 13 residues. V gave up 3 bases and J gave up 9 bases, with 12 bases separating them. CDR3 region: CASSELVVSEQFF. The CDR3 region has the DNA TGTGCCAGCAGTGAACTAGTTGTTAGTGAGCAGTTCTTC.

This clone was recorded a few times. The J gene is TRBJ1-5, the V gene TRBV21-1; the D segment call TRBD1 is taken from the table without a DNA check. TRBV21-1 is listed as a pseudogene. This CDR3 comprises 17 residues. In DNA form, the CDR3 reads TGTGCCAGCAGCCCTGGGGAGACAGGGGGTTTCAATCAGCCCCAGCATTTT. Translation gives CASSPGETGGFNQPQHF.

There are a few counts of this clone. CDR3 in amino acids: CASTQDRGQDQPQHF. The CDR3 DNA sequence: TGTGCCAGCACACAGGACAGGGGGCAAGATCAGCCCCAGCATTTT. The rearrangement joins TRBV6-6 to TRBJ1-5, with 11 bases that match TRBD1. V was clipped by 7 bases and J by 5 bases; unmatched bases: 7. CDR1 is MNHNY, CDR2 SVGAGI, per germline (reference sequence). There are 15 residues in the CDR3.

The rearrangement uses TRBV6-4 and TRBJ2-2; maybe TRBD1 (5 bases). The germline CDR1 and CDR2 sequences are MRHNA and SNTAGT. Trimming pared 4 bases from V and 4 bases from J, leaving 13 bases between. There are 15 residues in the CDR3. DNA of the CDR3: TGTGCCAGCAGTGCCCAGGGCGCTTTCACCGGGGAGCTGTTTTTT. It encodes CASSAQGAFTGELFF.

The chain carries TRBV5-1 and TRBJ2-3; 8 bases are shared with TRBD2. The CDR3 loop spans 15 amino acids. Germline CDR1 and CDR2: SGHRS and YFSETQ. V was pared by 0 bases and J by 3 bases, with 3 bases of the junction left unmatched. The chain's CDR3 is CASSLATSETDTQYF. The CDR3 region has the DNA TGCGCCAGCAGCTTGGCGACTAGCGAAACAGATACGCAGTATTTT.

V usage is TRBV11-3 and J usage is TRBJ2-5; D perhaps matches TRBD2 (6 bases). The J call could be wrong; TRBJ2-7 is a better fit for the DNA end. Per germline, CDR1 SGHNT and CDR2 YENEEA. This CDR3 comprises 13 residues. The CDR3: CASSNGGDYEQYF. CDR3 sequence (DNA): TGTGCCAGCAGTAATGGCGGGGACTACGAGCAGTACTTC.

The chain uses TRBV5-8 and TRBJ1-1, with D tentatively TRBD1 (5 bases). Germline loops: CDR1 SGHTS, CDR2 YDEGEE. This CDR3 is 15 amino acids long. The V and J ends lost 5 bases and 0 bases respectively, with 14 bases between them. The CDR3: CASSWGGGLNTEAFF. The DNA of the CDR3 is TGTGCCAGCAGTTGGGGGGGAGGTCTGAACACTGAAGCTTTCTTT.

This chain links TRBV5-1 with TRBJ1-2; D gene uncertain. The CDR3 consists of 13 residues. Germline assignment: CDR1 SGHRS and CDR2 YFSETQ. V shed 4 bases and J shed 5 bases, with 12 bases lying between them. The CDR3 DNA reads as TGCGCCAGCAGCGCGACGGGGAATTATGGCTACACCTTC. Its protein product is CASSATGNYGYTF. Looking up the rest from reference TRBV5-1 and TRBJ1-2 gives the full variable domain: KAGVTQTPRYLIKTRGQQVTLSCSPISGHRSVSWYQQTPGQGLQFLFEYFSETQRNKGNFPGRFSGRQFSNSRSEMNVSTLELGDSALYLCASSATGNYGYTFGSGTRLTVV.

The chain recombines TRBV7-2 with TRBJ2-5, with D perhaps TRBD1 (5 bases). V was pared by 2 bases and J by 5 bases, with 18 bases between. The CDR3 is made up of 16 amino acids. In germline, CDR1 is SGHTA, CDR2 FQGNSA. The CDR3 loop is CASSLNRQGFGETQYF. The CDR3 DNA reads TGTGCCAGCAGCTTAAATCGGCAGGGATTTGGGGAGACCCAGTACTTC.

V gene TRBV4-1 combines with J gene TRBJ1-1; possible D gene TRBD1, 6 bases. The ends were cut back, 4 bases at V and 6 bases at J, with 18 bases in the middle. Germline V gene data show CDR1 as MGHRA and CDR2 as YSYEKL. There are 15 residues in the CDR3. The CDR3 spells CASSPGEGVFSEAFF. The CDR3 region has the DNA TGCGCCAGCAGCCCAGGGGAGGGGGTTTTTTCTGAAGCTTTCTTT.

In this sample, this clone turned up once. The chain couples TRBV30 to TRBJ2-1; D is perhaps TRBD2 (6 bases). Trimming stripped 1 base from V and 2 bases from J, with 6 bases between. The CDR3 spans 13 residues. Germline values: CDR1 GTSNPN, CDR2 SVGIG (reference sequence). Here the CDR3 DNA reads TGTGCCTGGAGTGGGACTACCTACAATGAGCAGTTCTTC. Translation gives CAWSGTTYNEQFF.

The chain employs TRBV7-9 and TRBJ2-7, with 11 bases fitting TRBD2. Trimming took 8 bases from V and 2 from J; bases not matched to a gene: 5. Germline V gives CDR1 SEHNR, CDR2 FQNEAQ (reference sequence). The CDR3 covers 14 residues. The CDR3 sequence is CASGLAGGPYEQYF. The CDR3 DNA follows: TGTGCCAGCGGCCTAGCGGGAGGCCCCTACGAGCAGTACTTC.

CDR3 nucleotides: TGTGCCAGCACACAGGGGCCAGGAAGTTTTAGTGAGCAGTTCTTC. Amino acid sequence: CASTQGPGSFSEQFF. The chain joins TRBV9 to TRBJ2-1; 7 bases align to TRBD1. The germline V gene encodes CDR1 SGDLS and CDR2 YYNGEE. CDR3 length: 15 residues. V shed 6 bases, J shed 9 bases, and the junction held 15 bases outside the gene matches.

V gene TRBV5-1 combines with J gene TRBJ1-1; D is perhaps TRBD1 (5 bases). The CDR3 spans 14 residues. The V and J ends lost 2 bases and 2 bases respectively, with 10 bases between them. Per the germline V gene, CDR1 is SGHRS and CDR2 is YFSETQ. The CDR3 region is CASSLGVSNTEAFF. CDR3 coding DNA: TGCGCCAGCAGCTTAGGGGTTTCAAACACTGAAGCTTTCTTT.

This chain connects TRBV11-3 to TRBJ2-1; D possibly corresponds to TRBD2 (5 bases). The CDR3 runs 14 residues. Trimming took 4 bases from V and 4 from J, leaving 11 bases between them. Germline V gene sequence: CDR1 SGHNT, CDR2 YENEEA. CDR3 loop: CASSSVERYNEQFF. DNA for the CDR3: TGTGCCAGCAGCTCGGTGGAGCGGTACAATGAGCAGTTCTTC.

The chain joins TRBV29-1 to TRBJ1-6; no clear D. The CDR3 has 13 amino acids. Trimming removed 2 bases at V and 7 bases at J, with 9 bases between. Germline V gives CDR1 SQVTM, CDR2 ANQGSEA. The CDR3 nucleotides are TGCAGCGTTGAAATAGAGCCAAATTCACCCCTCCACTTT. Residues: CSVEIEPNSPLHF.